The 11 T cell receptor beta chains below all came from one sample that was sequenced in a study of T cell responses to AZD1222 COVID-19 vaccine. The table came from immunoSEQ multiplex PCR; TCRdb's copy has only in-frame clones and leaves some out. The sample lists 100,000 to 110,000 clones, around 90% occurring once. This material consisted of peripheral blood, taken on day 0 of AZD1222 vaccination. The receptors were sampled from an adult in good health.

The table lists this clone with a count of one. This chain uses TRBV10-2 with TRBJ1-5, with D maybe TRBD1 (5 bases). This CDR3 comprises 16 residues. Deletions cut 2 bases from V and 4 bases from J, with 15 bases between. Looked up from germline, CDR1 is WSHSY and CDR2 is SAAADI. The CDR3 DNA is TGCGCCAGCAGTGAGCGCCGGGACCCGCGGAATCAGCCCCAGCATTTT. This gives the protein CASSERRDPRNQPQHF.

The V and J genes are TRBV6-6 and TRBJ1-2; D is undetermined. The germline CDR1 and CDR2 sequences are MNHNY and SVGAGI (reference sequence). The CDR3 covers 15 residues. The V gene lost 2 bases and the J gene lost 5 bases, with 15 bases spanning the gap. DNA of the CDR3: TGTGCCAGCAGTTACGTGGCAGGCCCAGGATATGGCTACACCTTC. Translating gives CASSYVAGPGYGYTF.

This clone was seen once. The chain employs TRBV28 and TRBJ1-4; tentatively, D is TRBD1 (6 bases). Germline CDR1 is MDHEN and CDR2 is SYDVKM. The V gene lost 5 bases and the J gene lost 8 bases, with 18 bases spanning the gap. This CDR3 has 15 residues. CDR3 nucleotide sequence: TGTGCCAGCAGTACCATGAGGGGGTCGGGAGAAAAACTGTTTTTT. This encodes CASSTMRGSGEKLFF.

The V and J genes are TRBV7-8 and TRBJ1-1; D remains ambiguous. The ends were cut back, 2 bases at V and 2 bases at J, with 12 bases in the middle. CDR1 is SGHVS and CDR2 is FQNEAQ in the germline V gene. The CDR3 is 15 residues long. CDR3 in DNA: TGTGCCAGCAGCTTATACCAGGAACTCAACACTGAAGCTTTCTTT. Its translation is CASSLYQELNTEAFF.

CDR3: CASRLAINTGELFF. The DNA for the CDR3 is TGTGCCAGCAGACTCGCTATCAACACCGGGGAGCTGTTTTTT. J is TRBJ2-2 and V is TRBV14, with D unresolved. V gave up 6 bases and J gave up 2 bases, with 10 bases separating them. The CDR3 has 14 amino acids. Germline values: CDR1 SGHDN, CDR2 FVKESK.

The table lists this clone with a count of one. The V call is TRBV4-2, the J call TRBJ1-1, with a tentative D call TRBD1 (6 bases). Germline V lookup: CDR1 LGHNA, CDR2 YNFKEQ. V shed 3 bases and J shed 7 bases, with 18 bases lying between them. This CDR3 is 15 amino acids long. CDR3 nucleotides: TGTGCCAGCAGCCAGGGACAAGGAGGGACTATTGAAGCTTTCTTT. It translates to CASSQGQGGTIEAFF.

This chain connects TRBV12-5 to TRBJ2-1; D tentatively reads TRBD1 or TRBD2 (5 bases each). This CDR3 comprises 13 residues. Germline lookup yields CDR1 LGHNT and CDR2 FRNRAP. V dropped 1 base and J dropped 9 bases, with 10 bases sitting between them. CDR3 nucleotides: TGTGCTAGTGGTTTGGAATGGGGGAGTGAGCAGTTCTTC. It translates to CASGLEWGSEQFF.

The genes are TRBV18 and TRBJ2-7; D may correspond to TRBD1 or TRBD2 (5 bases each). Germline CDR1 KGHSH, CDR2 LQKENI. V was trimmed by 1 base and J by 0 bases, leaving 10 bases between them. The CDR3 length is 15 residues. The CDR3 spells CASSPQKGTSYEQYF. Written as DNA, the CDR3 is TGTGCCAGCTCACCACAGAAGGGGACCTCCTACGAGCAGTACTTC.

CDR3 nucleotides: TGTGCCAGTAGTATTGGGGTTAGCACAGATACGCAGTATTTT. It is translated as CASSIGVSTDTQYF. The chain joins TRBV19 to TRBJ2-3; no definite D call. There are 14 residues in the CDR3. V was trimmed by 3 bases and J by 0 bases, leaving 7 bases between them. CDR1 is LNHDA and CDR2 is SQIVND in the germline V gene (reference sequence). Full variable domain (outside the CDR3, taken from reference TRBV19 and TRBJ2-3): DGGITQSPKYLFRKEGQNVTLSCEQNLNHDAMYWYRQDPGQGLRLIYYSQIVNDFQKGDIAEGYSVSREKKESFPLTVTSAQKNPTAFYLCASSIGVSTDTQYFGPGTRLTVL.

This clone was recorded only once. The chain joins TRBV9 to TRBJ1-1; no clear D gene. CDR1 and CDR2 (germline): SGDLS, YYNGEE. Trimming shortened V by 6 bases and J by 5 bases, and 17 bases separated the two germline ends. The CDR3 runs to 14 residues. Here the CDR3 DNA reads TGTGCCAGCAACCCAGTTCTCGAGAGGACTGAAGCTTTCTTT. Amino acid sequence: CASNPVLERTEAFF. Full variable domain (rest looked up from reference TRBV9 and TRBJ1-1): DSGVTQTPKHLITATGQRVTLRCSPRSGDLSVYWYQQSLDQGLQFLIQYYNGEERAKGNILERFSAQQFPDLHSELNLSSLELGDSALYFCASNPVLERTEAFFGQGTRLTVV.

J is TRBJ1-2 and V is TRBV25-1, with 10 bases fitting TRBD1. Germline assignment: CDR1 MGHDK and CDR2 SYGVNS. The junction had 10 bases not matched to a gene; V was cut back by 3 bases and J by 6 bases. The CDR3 loop spans 16 amino acids. For the CDR3, the DNA is TGTGCCAGCAGTGAGGGGTCGGGACAGGGGTGGGATGGCTACACCTTC. Translation: CASSEGSGQGWDGYTF.